These 22 T cell receptor beta chains were all obtained from the same sample, sequenced in a study of identical twins (dated by TCRdb to 2016 to 2017). Library preparation was by 5' RACE. Data came from an Illumina HiSeq 2000. TCRdb's own reprocessing of the public reads used fastp at Q25 and MiXCR and kept productive beta chains. Here each entry gathers all rows of one CDR3 protein and keeps the most common genes and DNA. In all, the sample holds 700,000 or so distinct CDR3 sequences, and under 9% of those were seen once. Clones ranked in the top ten supply around 0.98% of the sample. Another study also made use of these data, one on yellow fever vaccine responses in identical twins.

Sequencing was done on a sample of PBMCs. Every receptor here comes from a woman aged 18-29 years in good health.

This clonotype has at least ten counts. The CDR3 DNA reads TGTGCCAGCAGTTCCACCCTAGACAGCTACAATGAGCAGTTCTTC. This translates into CASSSTLDSYNEQFF. V is TRBV7-2 and J is TRBJ2-1, with D maybe TRBD1 (5 bases). CDR3 size: 15 residues. Germline lookup yields CDR1 SGHTA and CDR2 FQGNSA. Trimming removed 6 bases from V and 3 bases from J, with 15 bases in between.

This clonotype was picked up a small number of times. J is TRBJ2-7 and V is TRBV12-3 or TRBV12-4, with no clear D. Trimming took off 1 base at V and 0 bases at J, with 10 bases between the two ends. CDR3 size: 15 residues. For the CDR3, the DNA is TGTGCCAGCAGTTTAGGGCAGCCATTCTCCTACGAGCAGTACTTC. This gives the protein CASSLGQPFSYEQYF.

This clonotype showed up just a few times. V and J are TRBV3-1 and TRBJ2-2; TRBD1 agrees at 12 bases. Germline V gene sequence: CDR1 LGHDT, CDR2 YNNKEL (reference sequence). Losses at the gene ends were 5 bases for V and 7 bases for J; bases not matched to a gene: 11. This CDR3 region has 17 residues. The CDR3 reads CASSTWDRGQNGGELFF. CDR3 DNA sequence: TGTGCCAGCAGCACGTGGGACAGGGGGCAAAATGGCGGGGAGCTGTTTTTT.

This clonotype was counted ten times or more. The chain has TRBV29-1 and TRBJ2-3, with a weak D call TRBD1 (6 bases). There are 14 residues in the CDR3. V gave up 4 bases and J gave up 0 bases, with 11 bases separating them. The germline gives CDR1 SQVTM, CDR2 ANQGSEA. In nucleotides, the CDR3 is TGCAGCGTTGGTGTGGACAGAAGCACAGATACGCAGTATTTT. Protein product: CSVGVDRSTDTQYF.

The chain uses TRBV28 and TRBJ2-3, with D perhaps matching TRBD2 (6 bases). V gave up 1 base and J gave up 11 bases, with 16 bases separating them. The CDR3 consists of 14 residues. Germline V CDR1 and CDR2: MDHEN, SYDVKM. For the CDR3, the DNA is TGTGCCAGCAGTTTATTAGGAGGGGCGGCCCTGCAGTATTTT. It is translated as CASSLLGGAALQYF.

The rearrangement links TRBV3-1 to TRBJ2-3; TRBD1 is a possible D gene (5 bases). The CDR3 has 15 residues. Trimming stripped 5 bases from V and 0 bases from J, with 12 bases between. The V gene's germline CDR1 is LGHDT and CDR2 YNNKEL (reference sequence). This CDR3 is CASSYLDISTDTQYF. CDR3 bases: TGTGCCAGCAGCTATTTGGACATTAGCACAGATACGCAGTATTTT.

V usage is TRBV11-1 and J usage is TRBJ1-6; weak D call: TRBD1 (6 bases). This CDR3 spans 18 amino acids. CDR1 and CDR2 (germline): SGHAT, FQDESV (reference sequence). The V end was cut by 1 base, the J end by 7 bases, with 20 bases between. As DNA, the CDR3 is TGTGCCAGCAGCTTAGGTGTAGAATTCGACAGGATGAATTCACCCCTCCACTTT. Amino acid sequence: CASSLGVEFDRMNSPLHF.

The J gene is TRBJ2-1, the V gene TRBV7-2; 12 bases are shared with TRBD2. Germline CDR1 and CDR2: SGHTA and FQGNSA. With V trimmed by 5 bases and J by 4 bases, 6 bases remained unmatched. CDR3 size: 16 residues. The CDR3 spells CASSPLAGGRYNEQFF. In nucleotides, the CDR3 is TGTGCCAGCAGCCCACTAGCGGGGGGTCGTTACAATGAGCAGTTCTTC.

This clonotype showed up just a few times. The chain joins TRBV5-6 to TRBJ2-5; 7 nucleotides agree with TRBD2. The V gene end was trimmed by 3 bases and the J gene end by 4 bases; junction bases not matched to a gene: 9. The CDR3 is made up of 15 amino acids. CDR1 SGHDT and CDR2 YYEEEE come from the germline V gene. The CDR3 DNA follows: TGTGCCAGCAGCTCCCTCGCGGGAGAGAGAGAGACCCAGTACTTC. Translation gives CASSSLAGERETQYF.

The chain is built from TRBV20-1 and TRBJ2-2, with 12 bases aligning to TRBD2. The V gene's germline CDR1 is DFQATT and CDR2 SNEGSKA (reference sequence). CDR3 length: 15 residues. With V trimmed by 4 bases and J by 6 bases, 6 bases remained unmatched. The CDR3 DNA is TGCAGTGCTAAAAGACTAGCGGGAGTTCCCGGGGAGCTGTTTTTT. It specifies CSAKRLAGVPGELFF.

This clonotype has just one count. This chain joins TRBV11-2 and TRBJ2-7; TRBD2 matches 13 bases. V shed 5 bases and J 3 bases; nucleotides not matched to a gene: 16. The CDR3 is made up of 19 amino acids. Germline V CDR1 and CDR2: SGHAT, FQNNGV. The CDR3 DNA sequence: TGTGCCAGCAGCCCACGTCGGACTAGCGGGAGCTTAATTTACTACGAGCAGTACTTC. Translated, it gives CASSPRRTSGSLIYYEQYF.

This clonotype was detected many times. The rearrangement links TRBV25-1 to TRBJ2-7; 9 positions match TRBD1. V dropped 2 bases and J dropped 2; count of bases not matched to a gene: 4. This CDR3 region has 15 residues. Germline assignment: CDR1 MGHDK and CDR2 SYGVNS. The CDR3 spells CASSETGGAPYEQYF. The CDR3 region has the DNA TGTGCCAGCAGTGAAACAGGGGGCGCGCCCTACGAGCAGTACTTC.

This clonotype was observed a few times. This sequence joins TRBV7-8 and TRBJ2-7; D ambiguous. The germline V gene has CDR1 SGHVS and CDR2 FQNEAQ. CDR3 size: 12 residues. V was clipped by 5 bases and J by 5 bases, with 10 bases between them. Here the CDR3 DNA reads TGTGCCAGCAGCCCCCGGAGCCACGAGCAGTACTTC. It codes for CASSPRSHEQYF.

This clonotype was detected only a few times. The chain is built from TRBV6-5 and TRBJ1-3, with 8 bases fitting TRBD1. J lost 1 base, V lost 3 bases, and 8 bases had no gene match. CDR1 is MNHEY and CDR2 is SVGAGI in the germline V gene. This CDR3 has 17 amino acids. The CDR3 DNA is TGTGCCAGCAGTTATACCGGACAGGGTTTTTCTGGAAACACCATATATTTT. This encodes CASSYTGQGFSGNTIYF.

V usage is TRBV12-3 or TRBV12-4 and J usage is TRBJ2-3, with D perhaps matching TRBD1 (5 bases). This CDR3 comprises 14 residues. V was trimmed by 6 bases and J by 1 base, leaving 11 bases between them. The CDR3 loop reads CASSPLRGTDTQYF. CDR3 nucleotide sequence: TGTGCCAGCAGCCCCCTCAGGGGCACAGATACGCAGTATTTT.

This clonotype was observed many times. The chain has TRBV29-1 and TRBJ2-3; D is ambiguous. CDR1 SQVTM and CDR2 ANQGSEA come from the germline V gene. The CDR3 is made up of 12 amino acids. V was shortened by 5 bases and J by 2 bases, with 8 bases between the two germline ends. The CDR3 DNA reads TGCAGCGTTTTCGGAACCACAGATACGCAGTATTTT. It translates to CSVFGTTDTQYF.

The rearrangement uses TRBV11-2 and TRBJ2-3; D may be TRBD2 (6 bases). The CDR3 loop spans 18 amino acids. Germline V CDR1 and CDR2: SGHAT, FQNNGV. The V end lost 3 bases, the J end lost 0 bases, and 19 bases lay between the germline ends. The CDR3 DNA sequence: TGTGCCAGCAGCTTTTGGAATTCGGCTAGCGTTAGCACAGATACGCAGTATTTT. This encodes CASSFWNSASVSTDTQYF.

The chain combines TRBV14 with TRBJ1-2; the D is unclear. Trimming took off 0 bases at V and 4 bases at J, with 12 bases between the two ends. CDR3 length: 15 amino acids. Per germline, CDR1 SGHDN and CDR2 FVKESK. CDR3 DNA sequence: TGTGCCAGCAGCCAAGATTTGGGCAGACGCTATGGCTACACCTTC. Translated, it gives CASSQDLGRRYGYTF.

This clonotype came up many times. The rearrangement uses TRBV6-1 and TRBJ2-5, with D unclear. Germline CDR1 reads MNHNS; CDR2 reads SASEGT. The V and J ends lost 2 bases and 4 bases respectively, with 2 bases between them. The CDR3 sequence is 11 residues long. The CDR3 is CASSELETQYF. The CDR3 DNA reads TGTGCCAGCAGTGAATTAGAGACCCAGTACTTC.

This chain uses TRBV12-3 or TRBV12-4 with TRBJ1-2; D is possibly TRBD1 (6 bases). V dropped 6 bases and J dropped 3 bases, with 14 bases sitting between them. The CDR3 loop spans 14 amino acids. CDR3 in DNA: TGTGCCAGCAGCCCGACAGGTCCGGACTATGGCTACACCTTC. Protein sequence: CASSPTGPDYGYTF.

This clonotype has a handful of counts. This chain uses TRBV28 with TRBJ1-2; possibly TRBD1 for D (6 bases). Between the trimmed V and J ends, which lost 4 bases and 2 bases, there was a span of 17 bases. CDR1 and CDR2 (germline): MDHEN, SYDVKM. The CDR3 contains 16 residues. The CDR3: CASSWGGGGSNYGYTF. DNA of the CDR3: TGTGCCAGCAGTTGGGGAGGGGGGGGGTCGAACTATGGCTACACCTTC.

The chain uses TRBV6-5 and TRBJ2-3; no firm D call. Germline loops: CDR1 MNHEY, CDR2 SVGAGI. The CDR3 spans 15 residues. The V and J ends lost 0 bases and 0 bases respectively, with 7 bases between them. In nucleotides, the CDR3 is TGTGCCAGCAGTTACTCGCAGCAGAGCACAGATACGCAGTATTTT. Translating gives CASSYSQQSTDTQYF.